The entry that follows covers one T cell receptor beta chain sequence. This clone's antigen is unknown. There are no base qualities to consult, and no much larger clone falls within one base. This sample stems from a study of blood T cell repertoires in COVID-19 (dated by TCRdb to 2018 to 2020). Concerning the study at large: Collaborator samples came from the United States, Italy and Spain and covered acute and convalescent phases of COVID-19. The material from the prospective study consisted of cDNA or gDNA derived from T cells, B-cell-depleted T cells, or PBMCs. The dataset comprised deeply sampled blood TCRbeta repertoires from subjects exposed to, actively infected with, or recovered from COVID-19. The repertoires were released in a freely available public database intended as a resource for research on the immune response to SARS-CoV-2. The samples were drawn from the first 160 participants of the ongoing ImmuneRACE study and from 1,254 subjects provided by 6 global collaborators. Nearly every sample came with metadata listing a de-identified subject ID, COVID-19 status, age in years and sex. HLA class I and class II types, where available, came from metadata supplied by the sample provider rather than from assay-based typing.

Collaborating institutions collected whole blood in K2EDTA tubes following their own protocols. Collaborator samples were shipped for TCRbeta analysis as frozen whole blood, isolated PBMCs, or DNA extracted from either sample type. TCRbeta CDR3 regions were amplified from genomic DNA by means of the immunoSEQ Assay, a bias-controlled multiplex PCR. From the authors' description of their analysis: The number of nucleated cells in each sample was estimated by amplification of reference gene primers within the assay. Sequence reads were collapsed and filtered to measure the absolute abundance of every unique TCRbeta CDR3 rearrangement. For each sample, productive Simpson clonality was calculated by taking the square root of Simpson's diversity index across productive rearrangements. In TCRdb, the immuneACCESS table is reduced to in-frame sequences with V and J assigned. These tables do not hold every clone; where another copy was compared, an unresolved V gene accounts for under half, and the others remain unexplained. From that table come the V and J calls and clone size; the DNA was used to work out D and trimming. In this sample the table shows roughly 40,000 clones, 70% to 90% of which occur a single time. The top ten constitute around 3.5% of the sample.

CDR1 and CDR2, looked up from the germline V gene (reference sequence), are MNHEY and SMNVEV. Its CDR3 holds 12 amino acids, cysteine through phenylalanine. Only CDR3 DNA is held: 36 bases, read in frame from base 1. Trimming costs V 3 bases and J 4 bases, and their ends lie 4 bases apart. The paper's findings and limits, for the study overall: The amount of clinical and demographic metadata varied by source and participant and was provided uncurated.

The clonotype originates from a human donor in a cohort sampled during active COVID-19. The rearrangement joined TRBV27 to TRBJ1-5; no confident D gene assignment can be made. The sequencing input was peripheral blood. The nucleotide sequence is TGTGCCAGCAGTTTTTATAATCAGCCCCAGCATTTT. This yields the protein CASSFYNQPQHF.